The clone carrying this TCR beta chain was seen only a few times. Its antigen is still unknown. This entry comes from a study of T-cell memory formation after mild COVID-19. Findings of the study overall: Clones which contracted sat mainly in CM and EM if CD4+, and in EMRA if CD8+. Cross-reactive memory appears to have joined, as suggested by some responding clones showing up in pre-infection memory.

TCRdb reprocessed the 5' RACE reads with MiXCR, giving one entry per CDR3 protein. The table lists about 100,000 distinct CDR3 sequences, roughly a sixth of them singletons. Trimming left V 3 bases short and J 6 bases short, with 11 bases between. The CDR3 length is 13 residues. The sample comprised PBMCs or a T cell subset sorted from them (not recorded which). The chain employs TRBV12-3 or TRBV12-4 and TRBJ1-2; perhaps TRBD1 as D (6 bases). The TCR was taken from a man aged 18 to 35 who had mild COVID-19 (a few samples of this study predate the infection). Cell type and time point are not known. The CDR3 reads CASSFRGANGYTF. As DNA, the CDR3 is TGTGCCAGCAGTTTCCGGGGGGCGAATGGCTACACCTTC.